The present T cell receptor beta chain was sequenced within a study of shared clonotypes between healthy human individuals. Whole-study findings and limits: Collection of samples was limited to blood; tissue repertoires likely differ. Clonotypes shared by all four sorted-subset donors had higher generation probabilities than non-shared clonotypes.

For this clone: Antigen: not known.

A split of CD4+ cells into CD45RA+ naive and CD45RA-negative memory subsets was performed. Original processing notes: Junction-only immunoSEQ data arrived without quality scores, meaning filtering differed. Profiling relied on immunoSEQ multiplex PCR, and the TCRdb table lists in-frame clones only, not all of them. For V, J and clone size, that table is used; D and trimming come from the DNA. The profile shows about 1.5 million clones, roughly 96% of them singletons. CDR1 and CDR2 from the germline V gene are LNHDA and SQIVND (reference sequence). The CDR3 loop spans 15 amino acids. Between the trimmed V and J ends, which lost 5 bases and 8 bases, there was a span of 22 bases.

Material for sequencing was naive CD4+ T cells sorted from blood. Specified subset: CD45RA+ positively selected. This clonotype was obtained from a man under 40 in good health. The chain is built from TRBV19 and TRBJ2-7; D may correspond to TRBD1 or TRBD2 (5 bases each). The CDR3 protein is CASSDRTPGEKKQYF. In DNA, the CDR3 is TGTGCCAGTAGTGATCGGACACCCGGGGAAAAAAAGCAGTACTTC.